A selection of T cell receptor beta chains follows, all from one sample in a study of T cell changes during pregnancy in multiple sclerosis. Method: immunoSEQ multiplex PCR; TCRdb's copy keeps in-frame clones and lacks some. This sample carries 40,000 to 45,000 clones, roughly 87% of them seen once, and the ten largest clones take under 1%. The specimen was CD4+ T cells from peripheral blood mononuclear cells, collected after pregnancy. These TCRs come from a female donor with multiple sclerosis, enrolled in a pregnancy study. Both conserved end residues are part of each CDR3. Each record gives: J gene, V gene, D gene, clone size, CDR3 DNA, CDR3 protein. A D gene is named only where the DNA matches it firmly. Clone size, where shown, is once, few, many, or a class for clones that have expanded.

TRBJ2-3 | TRBV5-6 | . | . | TGTGCCAGCAGCTTGGCACAGGGATCAGATACGCAGTATTTT | CASSLAQGSDTQYF
TRBJ2-3 | TRBV14 | . | . | TGTGCCAGCAGCGTTTACTCCGATACGCAGTATTTT | CASSVYSDTQYF
TRBJ2-1 | TRBV6-5 | . | . | TGTGCCAGCAGTTATTATCAGGGGACCTACAATGAGCAGTTCTTC | CASSYYQGTYNEQFF
TRBJ1-5 | TRBV19 | TRBD1 | . | TGTGCCAGTAGTGCGGACAGGGGCAATCAGCCCCAGCATTTT | CASSADRGNQPQHF
TRBJ2-2 | TRBV2 | . | . | TGTGCCAGCAGTGGTGGGTGGGGGGACAACACCGGGGAGCTGTTTTTT | CASSGGWGDNTGELFF
TRBJ1-3 | TRBV18 | . | . | TGTGCCAGCTCACCACCTGGGACATCCTACTCTGGAAACACCATATATTTT | CASSPPGTSYSGNTIYF
TRBJ2-7 | TRBV2 | . | . | TGTGCCAGCAGTGAATCTGGGTCTAGGTACGAGCAGTACTTC | CASSESGSRYEQYF
TRBJ1-5 | TRBV2 | . | . | TGTGCCAGCAGTGACGTTGCGGGGGTTCAGCCCCAGCATTTT | CASSDVAGVQPQHF
TRBJ1-6 | TRBV2 | TRBD1 | . | TGTGCCACAGTCCGGGACAGGGGAACGAATTCACCCCTCCACTTT | CATVRDRGTNSPLHF
TRBJ2-3 | TRBV5-4 | . | . | TGTGCCAGCAGCCCGCCGAGGAACACAGATACGCAGTATTTT | CASSPPRNTDTQYF
TRBJ2-2 | TRBV14 | . | . | TGTGCCAGCAGTCATGACTACTACACCGGGGAGCTGTTTTTT | CASSHDYYTGELFF
TRBJ2-2 | TRBV5-1 | . | few | TGCGCCAGCAGCTCCGGGACACTCACCGGGGAGCTGTTTTTT | CASSSGTLTGELFF
TRBJ1-4 | TRBV4-3 | TRBD1 | . | TGCGCCAGCAGCCAAGAAGGACAGGGGAATGAAAAACTGTTTTTT | CASSQEGQGNEKLFF
TRBJ2-7 | TRBV6-6 | TRBD1 | . | TGTGCCAGCAGCTTGGGACAGGGGAGGCACGAGCAGTACTTC | CASSLGQGRHEQYF
TRBJ2-1 | TRBV5-1 | . | once | TGCGCCAGCAGCCTAGGACAGATGAGCTCCTACAATGAGCAGTTCTTC | CASSLGQMSSYNEQFF
TRBJ1-2 | TRBV30 | . | . | TGTGCCTGGAGCAGGACTGTCTATGGCTACACCTTC | CAWSRTVYGYTF
TRBJ1-2 | TRBV9 | . | . | TGTGCCAGCAGCCCTAGGGGGGGGCATGGAGCGAACTATGGCTACACCTTC | CASSPRGGHGANYGYTF
TRBJ2-5 | TRBV28 | . | . | TGTGCCAGCAGTTCCATCAGGGTTGGGACCCAGTACTTC | CASSSIRVGTQYF
TRBJ1-3 | TRBV2 | TRBD1 | . | TGTGCCAGCAGAGACAGGGTCGCTGGAAACACCATATATTTT | CASRDRVAGNTIYF
TRBJ2-7 | TRBV13 | TRBD2 | few | TGTGCCAGCAGCTCACCTGGACTAGCGGGGGGACACGAGCAGTACTTC | CASSSPGLAGGHEQYF
TRBJ1-1 | TRBV2 | TRBD1 | few | TGTGCCAGCAGTGAGGTGGGGCAGGGGGTACAAGCTTTCTTT | CASSEVGQGVQAFF
TRBJ1-6 | TRBV30 | . | . | TGTGCCTGGAGTGTAGGGGCCTACAGGAATTCACCCCTCCACTTT | CAWSVGAYRNSPLHF
TRBJ1-3 | TRBV5-4 | . | . | TGTGCCAGCAGCTATTCCGGGGCTGGAAACACCATATATTTT | CASSYSGAGNTIYF
TRBJ2-7 | TRBV7-2 | . | once | TGTGCCAGCAGCCTGGGGCCTGACTACGAGCAGTACTTC | CASSLGPDYEQYF
TRBJ2-4 | TRBV4-2 | TRBD2 | . | TGTGCCAGCAGCCAGGGACTAGCGGGGGGTAAAAACATTCAGTACTTC | CASSQGLAGGKNIQYF
TRBJ1-4 | TRBV30 | . | . | TGTGCCTGGAGTCCACTCGGACAATTTGGGGAAAAACTGTTTTTT | CAWSPLGQFGEKLFF
TRBJ1-3 | TRBV27 | . | . | TGTGCCAGCGGGGAGGGGGGAGGATCTGGAAACACCATATATTTT | CASGEGGGSGNTIYF
TRBJ2-7 | TRBV4-1 | . | . | TGCGCCAGCAGCCAACAAGACAGTTTTGACTCCTACGAGCAGTACTTC | CASSQQDSFDSYEQYF
TRBJ1-4 | TRBV2 | TRBD1 | . | TGTGCCAGCAGTGCACAGGGGGTTGAAAAACTGTTTTTT | CASSAQGVEKLFF
TRBJ1-5 | TRBV7-2 | TRBD1 | . | TGTGCCAGCAGCTTGCGGGGACAGAGCTCGCCCCAGCATTTT | CASSLRGQSSPQHF
TRBJ2-7 | TRBV5-1 | . | . | TGCGCCAGTAACAGGGGAGGAAGCTCCTACGAGCAGTACTTC | CASNRGGSSYEQYF
TRBJ2-3 | TRBV5-6 | TRBD1 | . | TGTGCCAGCGGTAGACAGGGGGTGTCAGATACGCAGTATTTT | CASGRQGVSDTQYF
TRBJ2-2 | TRBV2 | . | . | TGTGCCAGCTGGCAGGGAATGGCCGGGGAGCTGTTTTTT | CASWQGMAGELFF